The source of this T cell receptor beta chain is a study of blood T cell repertoires in COVID-19. Across the study: Italy, Spain and the United States were the sources of the convalescent and acute COVID-19 samples. Nucleic acid was either cDNA or gDNA, and it came from T cells, B-cell-depleted T cells, or PBMCs.

CDR1 is SGHTA and CDR2 is FQGNSA in the germline V gene. CDR3 length: 11 residues. Trimming took off 5 bases at V and 14 bases at J, with 12 bases between the two ends. How the authors handled the data: It was from reference gene primer amplification that nucleated cell counts were estimated. The protocol was immunoSEQ multiplex PCR, while the TCRdb copy is restricted to in-frame clones and leaves out a portion. V and J calls plus clone size are reproduced from that table; the DNA served to infer D and trimming. The table lists fewer than 350,000 clones, more than 75% of them singletons. This chain connects TRBV7-2 to TRBJ1-4; D call uncertain. Sequencing was performed on peripheral blood. The receptor was derived from a woman in her thirties who had recovered from COVID-19. For the CDR3, the DNA is TGTGCCAGCAGCCCCGGGTTCCGGCTGTTTTTT. Translated: CASSPGFRLFF.